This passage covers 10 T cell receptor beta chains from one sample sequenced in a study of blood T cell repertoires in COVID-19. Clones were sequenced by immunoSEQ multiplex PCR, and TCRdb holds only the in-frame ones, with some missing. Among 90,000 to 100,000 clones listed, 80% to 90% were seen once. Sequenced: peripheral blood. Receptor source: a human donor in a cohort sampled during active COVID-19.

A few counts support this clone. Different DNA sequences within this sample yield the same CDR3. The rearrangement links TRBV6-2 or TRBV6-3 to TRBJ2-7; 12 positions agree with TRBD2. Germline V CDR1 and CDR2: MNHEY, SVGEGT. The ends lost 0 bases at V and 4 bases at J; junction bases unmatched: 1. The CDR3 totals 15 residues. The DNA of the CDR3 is TGTGCCAGCAGTTACTCCGGGACTAGCGGGTACGAGCAGTACTTC. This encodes CASSYSGTSGYEQYF.

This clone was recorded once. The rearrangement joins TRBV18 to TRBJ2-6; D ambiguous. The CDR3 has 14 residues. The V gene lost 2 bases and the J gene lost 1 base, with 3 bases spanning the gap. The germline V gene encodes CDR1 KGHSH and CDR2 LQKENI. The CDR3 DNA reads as TGTGCCAGCTCACCAACATCTGGGGCCAACGTCCTGACTTTC. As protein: CASSPTSGANVLTF.

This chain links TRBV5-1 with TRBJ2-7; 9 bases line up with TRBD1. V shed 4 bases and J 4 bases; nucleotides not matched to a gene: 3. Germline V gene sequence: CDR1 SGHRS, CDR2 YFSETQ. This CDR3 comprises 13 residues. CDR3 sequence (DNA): TGCGCCAGCAGCCCGGACAGGGGATACGAGCAGTACTTC. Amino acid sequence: CASSPDRGYEQYF.

CDR3 coding DNA: TGCGCCAGCAGCGTGACTAGCCCAAGCTATTACAATGAGCAGTTCTTC. This translates into CASSVTSPSYYNEQFF. The chain employs TRBV5-1 and TRBJ2-1; 7 bases are shared with TRBD2. Germline trimming cut 4 bases from V and 4 bases from J; bases unmatched to any gene: 11. Per the germline V gene, CDR1 is SGHRS and CDR2 is YFSETQ. The length of the CDR3 is 16 residues.

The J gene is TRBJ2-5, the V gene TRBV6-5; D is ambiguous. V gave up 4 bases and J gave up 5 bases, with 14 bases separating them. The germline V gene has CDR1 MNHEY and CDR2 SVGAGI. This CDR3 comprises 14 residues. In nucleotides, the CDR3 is TGTGCCAGCAGTTCCCTTAGCCCCGAGGAGACCCAGTACTTC. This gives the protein CASSSLSPEETQYF.

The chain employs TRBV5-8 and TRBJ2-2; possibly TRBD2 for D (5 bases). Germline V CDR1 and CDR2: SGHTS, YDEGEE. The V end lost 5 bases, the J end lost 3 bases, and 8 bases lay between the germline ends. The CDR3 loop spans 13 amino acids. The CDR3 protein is CASSTDYTGELFF. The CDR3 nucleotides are TGTGCCAGCAGTACGGACTACACCGGGGAGCTGTTTTTT.

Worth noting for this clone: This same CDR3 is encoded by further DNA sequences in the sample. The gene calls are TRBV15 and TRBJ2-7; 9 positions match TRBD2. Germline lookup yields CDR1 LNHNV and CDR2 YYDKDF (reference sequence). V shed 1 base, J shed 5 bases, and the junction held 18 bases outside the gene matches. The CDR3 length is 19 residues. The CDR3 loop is CATSRGSWVAGGSPHEQYF. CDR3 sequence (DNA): TGTGCCACCAGCAGAGGTTCTTGGGTGGCGGGGGGGTCCCCCCACGAGCAGTACTTC. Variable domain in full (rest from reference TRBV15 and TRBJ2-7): DAMVIQNPRYQVTQFGKPVTLSCSQTLNHNVMYWYQQKSSQAPKLLFHYYDKDFNNEADTPDNFQSRRPNTSFCFLDIRSPGLGDTAMYLCATSRGSWVAGGSPHEQYFGPGTRLTVT.

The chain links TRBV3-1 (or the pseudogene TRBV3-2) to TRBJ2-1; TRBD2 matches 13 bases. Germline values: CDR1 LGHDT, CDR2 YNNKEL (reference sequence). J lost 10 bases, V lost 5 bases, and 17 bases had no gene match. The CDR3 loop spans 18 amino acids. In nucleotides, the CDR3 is TGTGCCAGCAGCGAGGGACTGGGACTAGCGGGAATCGTACCGGAGCAGTTCTTC. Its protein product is CASSEGLGLAGIVPEQFF.

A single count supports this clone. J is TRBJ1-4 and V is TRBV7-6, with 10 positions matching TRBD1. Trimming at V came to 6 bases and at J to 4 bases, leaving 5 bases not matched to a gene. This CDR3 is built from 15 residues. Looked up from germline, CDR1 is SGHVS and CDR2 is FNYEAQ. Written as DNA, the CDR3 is TGTGCCAGCAGTCGGACAGGGGGGGGTAATGAAAAACTGTTTTTT. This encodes CASSRTGGGNEKLFF.

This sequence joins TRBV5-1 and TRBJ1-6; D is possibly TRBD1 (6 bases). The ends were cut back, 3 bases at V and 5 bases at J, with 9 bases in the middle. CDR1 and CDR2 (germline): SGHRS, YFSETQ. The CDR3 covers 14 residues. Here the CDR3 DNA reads TGCGCCAGCAGCTCGGACAGAGATAATTCACCCCTCCACTTT. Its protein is CASSSDRDNSPLHF.